This is a list of T cell receptor beta chains from one sample in a study of blood T cell repertoires in COVID-19. Produced via immunoSEQ multiplex PCR; TCRdb's table is partial and in-frame only. This sample yields some 510,000 clones, of which approximately 90% are seen a single time; 1.8% belongs to the top ten. Input material: PBMCs or T cells enriched from blood (not recorded which). The receptors here all came from a woman in her thirties or forties who had recovered from COVID-19. The CDR3 runs from the conserved cysteine through the conserved F or W. The order of the fields is V gene, clone size, D gene, J gene, CDR3 protein, CDR3 DNA. D genes are given only for firm matches. Clone size is shown for a subset of rows, as once, few, many or a class of expanded clone.

>TRBV5-1|.|.|TRBJ2-1
CASSLAPGSSYNEQFF
TGCGCCAGCAGCTTGGCTCCGGGGAGCTCCTACAATGAGCAGTTCTTC
>TRBV6-5|few|TRBD1|TRBJ1-4
CASRDFRQGGEKLFF
TGTGCCAGCAGAGATTTCAGACAGGGTGGTGAAAAACTGTTTTTT
>TRBV2|.|TRBD2|TRBJ2-1
CASSELAVLAGLNEQFF
TGTGCCAGCAGTGAACTTGCCGTACTAGCGGGATTAAATGAGCAGTTCTTC
>TRBV6-5|.|.|TRBJ2-7
CASSYSGGRGYEQYF
TGTGCCAGCAGTTACTCGGGCGGCAGGGGCTACGAGCAGTACTTC
>TRBV7-9|.|TRBD1|TRBJ1-5
CASSSGQGTNQPQHF
TGTGCCAGCAGTTCCGGACAGGGAACCAATCAGCCCCAGCATTTT
>TRBV4-3|.|.|TRBJ1-2
CASSQAVPRTEGFDGYTF
TGCGCCAGCAGCCAAGCTGTGCCCCGGACAGAAGGATTCGATGGCTACACCTTC
>TRBV6-5|.|TRBD1|TRBJ2-7
CASTNDRDGTYEQYF
TGTGCCAGCACTAACGACAGGGATGGTACCTACGAGCAGTACTTC
>TRBV6-5|.|.|TRBJ2-1
CASSIDSLTYNEQFF
TGTGCCAGCAGCATAGACAGCCTAACCTACAATGAGCAGTTCTTC
>TRBV25-1|few|.|TRBJ2-1
CASSEYDEQFF
TGTGCCAGCAGTGAATACGATGAGCAGTTCTTC
>TRBV4-1|.|TRBD2|TRBJ2-5
CASSQLWTSDRTQYF
TGCGCCAGCAGCCAGCTGTGGACTAGCGATCGGACCCAGTACTTC
>TRBV27|.|TRBD2|TRBJ2-7
CASQRDYTYEQYF
TGTGCCAGCCAAAGGGACTACACCTACGAGCAGTACTTC
>TRBV5-1|.|.|TRBJ2-1
CASSLAPGVYNEQFF
TGCGCCAGCAGCTTGGCACCAGGGGTATACAATGAGCAGTTCTTC
>TRBV4-1|.|TRBD1|TRBJ1-4
CASSRPGQVNEKLFF
TGCGCCAGCAGCCGCCCGGGACAGGTTAATGAAAAACTGTTTTTT
>TRBV11-2|.|.|TRBJ2-7
CASSSGIYEQYF
TGTGCCAGCAGCTCCGGGATATACGAGCAGTACTTC
>TRBV18|few|.|TRBJ2-2
CASSTGNGGELFF
TGTGCCAGCTCAACCGGGAATGGCGGGGAGCTGTTTTTT
>TRBV5-4|.|.|TRBJ1-6
CASSLGGRGSNSPLHF
TGTGCCAGCAGCTTGGGGGGGCGGGGGTCCAATTCACCCCTCCACTTT
>TRBV6-5|.|TRBD1|TRBJ1-2
CASSLDSGTVLGYTF
TGTGCCAGCAGTTTGGACTCCGGGACAGTGTTAGGCTACACCTTC
>TRBV7-9|.|TRBD2|TRBJ2-7
CASSLAFWSSGRANEQYF
TGTGCCAGCAGCTTAGCGTTCTGGTCTAGCGGGAGGGCTAATGAGCAGTACTTC
>TRBV24-1|.|TRBD1|TRBJ2-1
CATATGTGGQEQFF
TGTGCCACCGCAACCGGGACAGGGGGCCAGGAGCAGTTCTTC
>TRBV11-2|once|TRBD2|TRBJ2-2
CASSLVLAGASLRLFF
TGTGCCAGCAGCTTAGTTCTAGCGGGAGCATCGCTTCGGCTGTTTTTT
>TRBV6-2/TRBV6-3|.|.|TRBJ1-2
CASSYAGLLDGYTF
TGTGCCAGCAGTTATGCGGGTTTATTAGATGGCTACACCTTC
>TRBV4-3|.|.|TRBJ2-6
CASSQGYRSSGANVLTF
TGCGCCAGCAGCCAAGGGTACCGGAGCTCTGGGGCCAACGTCCTGACTTTC
>TRBV10-3|once|TRBD2|TRBJ2-1
CAISEEGLAVLREQFF
TGTGCCATCAGTGAGGAGGGACTAGCGGTTCTTCGGGAGCAGTTCTTC
>TRBV11-3|.|TRBD2|TRBJ2-7
CASSLRSGSQYEQYF
TGTGCCAGCAGCTTGAGGAGCGGGAGTCAATACGAGCAGTACTTC
>TRBV5-1|.|.|TRBJ1-1
CASSIERAYGGEAFF
TGCGCCAGCAGCATCGAGCGCGCTTATGGAGGGGAAGCTTTCTTT
>TRBV7-2|few|.|TRBJ2-7
CASSAAYEQYF
TGTGCCAGCAGCGCAGCCTACGAGCAGTACTTC
>TRBV4-3|.|TRBD1|TRBJ1-3
CASSQDGDRGSYPGNTIYF
TGCGCCAGCAGCCAAGATGGGGACAGAGGCTCATACCCTGGAAACACCATATATTTT
>TRBV2|.|.|TRBJ1-5
CASKGGNSNQPQHF
TGTGCCAGCAAAGGGGGTAATAGCAATCAGCCCCAGCATTTT
>TRBV12-3/TRBV12-4|.|.|TRBJ1-2
CASSPRRQYGYTF
TGTGCCAGCAGCCCCCGGAGACAGTATGGCTACACCTTC
>TRBV30|few|.|TRBJ2-7
CAWTRNDYSYEQYF
TGTGCCTGGACCCGAAACGACTATTCATACGAGCAGTACTTC
>TRBV3-1/TRBV3-2|once|.|TRBJ1-4
CASSPASGGGEKLFF
TGTGCCAGCAGCCCGGCCTCGGGAGGCGGGGAAAAACTGTTTTTT
>TRBV12-5|.|.|TRBJ1-2
CASGFGSLDGYTF
TGTGCTAGTGGTTTCGGTAGCCTTGACGGCTACACCTTC
>TRBV27|.|TRBD1|TRBJ1-2
CASRRQGDDGYTF
TGTGCCAGCAGGAGACAGGGAGATGATGGCTACACCTTC
>TRBV11-2|.|.|TRBJ1-2
CASSPFKQGAPNGYTF
TGTGCCAGCAGCCCTTTTAAACAGGGAGCCCCAAATGGCTACACCTTC
>TRBV5-1|.|TRBD1|TRBJ2-2
CASSLGGQGNTGELFF
TGCGCCAGCAGCTTGGGGGGACAGGGGAACACCGGGGAGCTGTTTTTT
>TRBV21-1|.|.|TRBJ2-3
CASGGGAEHTQYF
TGTGCCAGCGGCGGGGGCGCGGAACATACGCAGTATTTT
>TRBV7-2|once|TRBD1|TRBJ2-3
CASSFPLAPGTGDF
TGTGCCAGCAGTTTCCCTCTGGCCCCCGGGACAGGGGATTTT
>TRBV5-1|.|TRBD1|TRBJ2-1
CASSLAGQGASEQFF
TGCGCCAGCAGCTTGGCGGGACAGGGGGCGAGTGAGCAGTTCTTC
>TRBV5-1|.|.|TRBJ2-7
CASSAGIYYEQYF
TGCGCCAGCAGCGCAGGAATATATTACGAGCAGTACTTC
>TRBV19|.|.|TRBJ2-7
CASSTDGSEGGRYEQYF
TGTGCCAGTAGTACAGACGGTTCCGAGGGCGGTCGCTACGAGCAGTACTTC
>TRBV19|.|.|TRBJ2-4
CASRNLALGLKNIQYF
TGTGCCAGTAGAAACCTCGCCCTTGGACTCAAAAACATTCAGTACTTC
>TRBV7-2|once|.|TRBJ2-7
CASSPRGPYEQYF
TGTGCCAGCAGCCCCCGAGGTCCCTACGAGCAGTACTTC
>TRBV20-1|.|.|TRBJ1-5
CSASESVNQPQHF
TGCAGTGCTAGTGAGTCGGTCAATCAGCCCCAGCATTTT
>TRBV5-1|.|TRBD2|TRBJ2-1
CASSVTSGRWDNEQFF
TGCGCCAGCAGCGTGACTAGCGGGAGGTGGGACAATGAGCAGTTCTTC
>TRBV24-1|.|TRBD1|TRBJ1-5
CATSGSGQGAVGQHF
TGTGCCACCAGTGGCTCGGGACAGGGGGCGGTAGGCCAGCATTTT